Presented here are 20 T cell receptor beta chains from one specimen sequenced in a study of cytomegalovirus exposure and HLA in healthy donors. The PCR was carried out with 60 Vbeta primers and 13 Jbeta primers. Profiled with immunoSEQ multiplex PCR; TCRdb holds only in-frame clones, not every one. This sample has more than 200,000 clones, with about 80% found just once. The sample comprised PBMCs. The receptors come from a young man in good health and CMV-seronegative.

This clone has a count of ten or more. This CDR3 reads CASRQTGTSYEQYF. CDR3 sequence (DNA): TGTGCCAGCAGGCAGACGGGGACATCCTACGAGCAGTACTTC. V usage is TRBV11-2 and J usage is TRBJ2-7; the D gene is possibly TRBD1 (6 bases). This CDR3 region has 14 residues. V lost 6 bases and J 1 base, leaving 13 bases between the germline ends. Germline-derived CDR1 and CDR2 are SGHAT and FQNNGV.

This clone was seen a few times. The J gene is TRBJ2-3, the V gene TRBV11-2; D unclear. Germline assignment: CDR1 SGHAT and CDR2 FQNNGV. The CDR3 runs to 13 residues. Trimming pared 0 bases from V and 2 bases from J, leaving 3 bases between. Written as DNA, the CDR3 is TGTGCCAGCAGCTTAGATCTCACAGATACGCAGTATTTT. It yields the protein CASSLDLTDTQYF.

The rearrangement links TRBV6-1 to TRBJ1-2; TRBD1 agrees at 7 bases. CDR1 is MNHNS, CDR2 SASEGT, per germline. The CDR3 has 14 amino acids. Trimming removed 2 bases from V and 7 bases from J; junction bases left unmatched: 7. CDR3 protein: CASSELRGPLGYTF. CDR3 coding DNA: TGTGCCAGCAGTGAATTGAGGGGGCCCCTTGGCTACACCTTC.

This clone occurred once. The genes are TRBV5-5 and TRBJ2-7; a possible D gene is TRBD1 (6 bases). Deletions cut 0 bases from V and 3 bases from J, with 22 bases between. Germline-derived CDR1 and CDR2 are SGHKS and YYEKEE (reference sequence). This CDR3 has 18 amino acids. The CDR3 region is CASSLGTAFLYSDYEQYF. In DNA form, the CDR3 reads TGTGCCAGCAGCTTGGGGACAGCCTTTCTGTACTCGGACTACGAGCAGTACTTC.

This clone has only a few counts. The J gene is TRBJ1-1, the V gene TRBV4-3, with D unresolved. Germline V gene sequence: CDR1 LGHNA, CDR2 YSLEER. Deletions cut 0 bases from V and 3 bases from J, with 11 bases between. CDR3 length: 15 amino acids. This chain's CDR3 is CASSQDPLYDTEAFF. In DNA form, the CDR3 reads TGCGCCAGCAGCCAAGATCCCCTATACGACACTGAAGCTTTCTTT.

This clone was recorded once. V gene TRBV19 combines with J gene TRBJ2-2, with 14 bases matching TRBD2. Unmatched junction bases numbered 13, after V lost 1 base and J lost 0 bases. CDR1 is LNHDA and CDR2 is SQIVND in the germline V gene (reference sequence). The CDR3 totals 22 residues. The chain's CDR3 is CASSIGFWTSGGYSANTGELFF. The DNA of the CDR3 is TGTGCCAGTAGTATAGGTTTTTGGACTAGCGGGGGGTACAGCGCGAACACCGGGGAGCTGTTTTTT.

The gene calls are TRBV9 and TRBJ2-6; D perhaps matches TRBD1 (6 bases). The CDR3 covers 21 residues. The V and J ends lost 1 base and 0 bases respectively, with 23 bases between them. Germline values: CDR1 SGDLS, CDR2 YYNGEE. This CDR3 is CASSVRPGQPEHISGANVLTF. The DNA for the CDR3 is TGTGCCAGCAGCGTACGACCCGGACAGCCCGAACATATCTCTGGGGCCAACGTCCTGACTTTC. The full variable domain, its missing parts supplied by reference TRBV9 and TRBJ2-6, is DSGVTQTPKHLITATGQRVTLRCSPRSGDLSVYWYQQSLDQGLQFLIQYYNGEERAKGNILERFSAQQFPDLHSELNLSSLELGDSALYFCASSVRPGQPEHISGANVLTFGAGSRLTVL.

The chain carries TRBV13 and TRBJ2-7, with D possibly TRBD2 on 6 matching bases. This CDR3 has 13 amino acids. Per the germline V gene, CDR1 is PRHDT and CDR2 is FYEKMQ (reference sequence). The V end lost 4 bases, the J end lost 7 bases, and 14 bases lay between the germline ends. In DNA form, the CDR3 reads TGTGCCAGCAGCTCCTATTTCGCGGGGGAGCAGTACTTC. Protein product: CASSSYFAGEQYF.

This sequence joins TRBV2 and TRBJ2-1; TRBD2 matches 8 bases. Trimming at V came to 1 base and at J to 2 bases, leaving 1 base not matched to a gene. The CDR3 covers 15 residues. The V gene's germline CDR1 is SNHLY and CDR2 FYNNEI. The CDR3 nucleotides are TGTGCCAGCAGTGAAGGGACTAGCCCCTACAATGAGCAGTTCTTC. It specifies CASSEGTSPYNEQFF.

The chain links TRBV6-6 to TRBJ2-3, with a tentative D call TRBD2 (5 bases). Between the trimmed V and J ends, which lost 7 bases and 6 bases, there was a span of 17 bases. From germline, CDR1 is MNHNY and CDR2 SVGAGI (reference sequence). CDR3 size: 14 residues. CDR3 sequence reads: CASTQTGLGDTQYF. CDR3 nucleotides: TGTGCCAGCACCCAAACTGGACTGGGGGATACGCAGTATTTT.

The chain links TRBV29-1 to TRBJ1-1; tentatively, D is TRBD1 (5 bases). CDR1 is SQVTM, CDR2 ANQGSEA, per germline. This CDR3 contains 15 residues. The V gene lost 7 bases and the J gene lost 5 bases, with 23 bases spanning the gap. DNA for the CDR3: TGCAGCGACTTGTCGGCGTACGGGGGGAAGACTGAAGCTTTCTTT. Translating it yields CSDLSAYGGKTEAFF.

The V call is TRBV27, the J call TRBJ2-3, with 9 bases lining up with TRBD1. Germline V gene sequence: CDR1 MNHEY, CDR2 SMNVEV (reference sequence). The CDR3 runs 15 residues. Losses at the gene ends were 0 bases for V and 5 bases for J; bases not matched to a gene: 3. This CDR3 reads CASSLSGQGGDTQYF. The CDR3 DNA reads TGTGCCAGCAGTTTATCGGGACAGGGAGGAGATACGCAGTATTTT.

This chain links TRBV19 with TRBJ1-1, with 7 bases that match TRBD1. The CDR3 has 18 residues. CDR1 LNHDA and CDR2 SQIVND come from the germline V gene (reference sequence). The ends lost 4 bases at V and 2 bases at J; junction bases unmatched: 16. The CDR3 region has the DNA TGTGCCAGTAGTAAGTCTCCGGGACAGCACACTGGCAACACTGAAGCTTTCTTT. The encoded protein is CASSKSPGQHTGNTEAFF.

This clone was detected only once. The chain carries TRBV28 and TRBJ2-5; TRBD1 might be the D (7 bases). CDR1 MDHEN and CDR2 SYDVKM come from the germline V gene. The CDR3 consists of 16 residues. The V and J ends lost 1 base and 5 bases respectively, with 17 bases between them. CDR3 residues: CASSLYSLAGGETQYF. The CDR3 bases are TGTGCCAGCAGTTTATATTCCCTCGCAGGGGGGGAGACCCAGTACTTC.

The chain recombines TRBV7-2 with TRBJ1-1; no reliable D call. The CDR3 is 17 residues long. V was trimmed by 1 base and J by 0 bases, leaving 15 bases between them. Germline V gene sequence: CDR1 SGHTA, CDR2 FQGNSA. CDR3 residues: CASSLVTANYVNTEAFF. CDR3 sequence (DNA): TGTGCCAGCAGCTTAGTTACAGCAAATTACGTGAACACTGAAGCTTTCTTT.

Concerning this clone itself: The same CDR3 arises from other DNA sequences in this sample as well. The J gene is TRBJ1-1, the V gene TRBV11-3; no definite D call. V was cut by 3 bases and J by 5 bases, with 13 bases left in between. This CDR3 comprises 14 residues. Germline CDR1 SGHNT, CDR2 YENEEA. Here the CDR3 reads CASSFQVGGTEAFF. CDR3 DNA sequence: TGTGCCAGCAGCTTTCAAGTAGGAGGAACTGAAGCTTTCTTT.

This chain connects TRBV5-8 to TRBJ2-7; 8 bases are shared with TRBD2. In germline, CDR1 is SGHTS, CDR2 YDEGEE. V lost 4 bases to trimming and J lost 1 base; unmatched junction nucleotides: 10. This CDR3 has 16 residues. CDR3 loop: CASSLLSSGFSYEQYF. In nucleotides, the CDR3 is TGTGCCAGCAGCCTTCTTTCTAGCGGGTTTTCCTACGAGCAGTACTTC.

CDR3: CAWSVIGDRQYF. The CDR3 nucleotides read TGTGCCTGGAGTGTTATAGGGGACAGACAGTACTTC. V gene TRBV30 combines with J gene TRBJ2-7, with 7 bases fitting TRBD1. V shed 0 bases and J 10 bases; nucleotides not matched to a gene: 6. CDR3 length: 12 residues. Germline lookup yields CDR1 GTSNPN and CDR2 SVGIG (reference sequence).

The J gene is TRBJ2-1, the V gene TRBV11-3; TRBD1 might be the D (7 bases). Germline loops: CDR1 SGHNT, CDR2 YENEEA. There are 16 residues in the CDR3. Trimming left V 5 bases short and J 9 bases short, with 23 bases between. DNA for the CDR3: TGTGCCAGCAGCAGGCATGTGGCAGGGGGGCCTAGTGAGCAGTTCTTC. Its protein product is CASSRHVAGGPSEQFF. Together with reference TRBV11-3 and TRBJ2-1, the CDR3 gives the full variable domain: EAGVVQSPRYKIIEKKQPVAFWCNPISGHNTLYWYLQNLGQGPELLIRYENEEAVDDSQLPKDRFSAERLKGVDSTLKIQPAELGDSAVYLCASSRHVAGGPSEQFFGPGTRLTVL.

This rearrangement joins TRBV27 to TRBJ2-3; D not resolved. The CDR3 is 14 amino acids. Trimming cost V 9 bases and J 4 bases, with 17 bases left between them. CDR1 and CDR2 (germline): MNHEY, SMNVEV (reference sequence). As DNA, the CDR3 is TGTGCCAGTTCGTCTTATCTTCAGGCAGATACGCAGTATTTT. As protein: CASSSYLQADTQYF.